The rows below give T cell receptor beta chains drawn from one sample of a study of neurological immune-mediated disorders. TCRdb passed the 5' RACE reads through MiXCR, listing each CDR3 protein once. The sample has tens of thousands of distinct CDR3 sequences; about 4.4% are singletons. Sequenced: CD4+ T cells from blood. The receptors stem from a man aged 18 to 30 in good health. CDR3s include the opening cysteine and the closing phenylalanine or tryptophan. Each record gives: V gene, J gene, clone size, D gene, CDR3 DNA, CDR3 protein. The D gene is left open where the match is weak. Only some rows state a clone size, as once, few, many or a class for expanded clones.

V: TRBV5-5
J: TRBJ1-2
size: many
D: TRBD1
DNA: TGTGCCAGCAGCTTGACAGGGGGTACCTATGGCTACACCTTC
CDR3: CASSLTGGTYGYTF

V: TRBV20-1
J: TRBJ2-1
size: many
D: .
DNA: TGCAGTGCTAGGTGGGGGGGCCCTTCCAATGAGCAGTTCTTC
CDR3: CSARWGGPSNEQFF

V: TRBV6-5
J: TRBJ2-5
size: many
D: .
DNA: TGTGCCAGCACCCTATCGGTCATGGGGGGAGAGACCCAGTACTTC
CDR3: CASTLSVMGGETQYF

V: TRBV5-1
J: TRBJ2-3
size: many
D: .
DNA: TGCGCCAGCAGCTTGGGCGGGATAAGCACAGATACGCAGTATTTT
CDR3: CASSLGGISTDTQYF

V: TRBV19
J: TRBJ2-3
size: many
D: TRBD2
DNA: TGTGCCAGTGCCCCCCTAGCGGGGGGGAGAGATACGCAGTATTTT
CDR3: CASAPLAGGRDTQYF

V: TRBV5-1
J: TRBJ2-5
size: many
D: TRBD2
DNA: TGCGCCAGCAGTTTGGGGACTATGGCCAGGGAAGAGACCCAGTACTTC
CDR3: CASSLGTMAREETQYF

V: TRBV5-1
J: TRBJ2-2
size: many
D: .
DNA: TGCGCCAGCAGCCCGGGGACGGAGACCGGGGAGCTGTTTTTT
CDR3: CASSPGTETGELFF

V: TRBV6-5
J: TRBJ1-1
size: many
D: .
DNA: TGTGCCAGCAGTTACCACCCAAGGGACACTGAAGCTTTCTTT
CDR3: CASSYHPRDTEAFF

V: TRBV6-5
J: TRBJ2-1
size: .
D: TRBD2
DNA: TGTGCCAGCGAACCGGGGGGACGCAGCTCCTACAATGAGCAGTTCTTC
CDR3: CASEPGGRSSYNEQFF

V: TRBV12-3/TRBV12-4
J: TRBJ1-2
size: many
D: .
DNA: TGTGCCAGCAGTTTTTGGAAAGTTGGCTACACCTTC
CDR3: CASSFWKVGYTF

V: TRBV6-6
J: TRBJ1-1
size: many
D: TRBD1
DNA: TGTGCCAGCAGCGAGACGACAGGGAGGCGCACTGAAGCTTTCTTT
CDR3: CASSETTGRRTEAFF

V: TRBV28
J: TRBJ2-7
size: many
D: .
DNA: TGTGCCAGCAGCCCCCAGGGGGGGGGAGCCTACGAGCAGTACTTC
CDR3: CASSPQGGGAYEQYF

V: TRBV5-1
J: TRBJ1-6
size: many
D: .
DNA: TGCGCCAGCAGCTTCATGGGCCTACTGGATTCACCCCTCCACTTT
CDR3: CASSFMGLLDSPLHF

V: TRBV5-1
J: TRBJ1-1
size: medium-sized
D: .
DNA: TGCGCCAGCAGCTTAACAGGGCTGAACACTGAAGCTTTCTTT
CDR3: CASSLTGLNTEAFF

V: TRBV2
J: TRBJ1-1
size: many
D: TRBD1
DNA: TGTGCCAGCAGCCTAGGACAGGGGCGAAGTGAAGCTTTCTTT
CDR3: CASSLGQGRSEAFF

V: TRBV4-1
J: TRBJ1-6
size: many
D: .
DNA: TGCGCCAGCAGCCAAGGCAGGAACTATAATTCACCCCTCCACTTT
CDR3: CASSQGRNYNSPLHF

V: TRBV7-9
J: TRBJ1-5
size: many
D: TRBD1
DNA: TGTGCCAGCAGCTCGTACGGACAGGGAGATCAGCCCCAGCATTTT
CDR3: CASSSYGQGDQPQHF

V: TRBV7-2
J: TRBJ2-7
size: many
D: .
DNA: TGTGCCAGCAGTAGGAAACCCTACGAGCAGTACTTC
CDR3: CASSRKPYEQYF

V: TRBV20-1
J: TRBJ1-4
size: many
D: TRBD1
DNA: TGCAGTGCGACGGACAGGGCCTTTGAAAAACTGTTTTTT
CDR3: CSATDRAFEKLFF

V: TRBV19
J: TRBJ1-5
size: many
D: .
DNA: TGTGCCACTAATCCCCCTAACGGGGTCTTAAATCAGCCCCAGCATTTT
CDR3: CATNPPNGVLNQPQHF

V: TRBV14
J: TRBJ1-1
size: many
D: TRBD1
DNA: TGTGCCAGCAGCCAAAGGGCCAGGACAGGAGGCCTTGAAGCTTTCTTT
CDR3: CASSQRARTGGLEAFF

V: TRBV7-9
J: TRBJ1-4
size: many
D: .
DNA: TGTGCCAGCAGCTTAAGAGGAGATGAAAAACTGTTTTTT
CDR3: CASSLRGDEKLFF

V: TRBV20-1
J: TRBJ1-6
size: many
D: TRBD1
DNA: TGCAGTGCTAGCCTCCGGGACAGGGGGCCTCAGAGCTCCTATAATTCACCCCTCCACTTT
CDR3: CSASLRDRGPQSSYNSPLHF

V: TRBV19
J: TRBJ1-2
size: many
D: .
DNA: TGTGCCAGTAGTATCCCGGGGACAAACAACTATGGCTACACCTTC
CDR3: CASSIPGTNNYGYTF